The 7 T cell receptor beta chains listed next were all sequenced from one sample in a study of cytomegalovirus exposure and HLA in healthy donors. PCR employed 60 Vbeta and 13 Jbeta primers. Profiled with immunoSEQ multiplex PCR; TCRdb holds only in-frame clones, not every one. This sample has under 150,000 clones, with roughly 74% found just once. Sequencing was carried out using PBMCs. The origin of the receptors is a woman aged 40-49 years in good health and CMV-seropositive.

This chain connects TRBV7-9 to TRBJ2-7; 7 nucleotides align to TRBD1. The CDR3 runs 12 residues. Germline assignment: CDR1 SEHNR and CDR2 FQNEAQ (reference sequence). With V trimmed by 5 bases and J by 5 bases, 3 bases remained unmatched. CDR3 in DNA: TGTGCCAGCAGCGCAACAGGGGACGAGCAGTACTTC. Protein: CASSATGDEQYF.

This chain joins TRBV6-1 and TRBJ2-7, with D possibly matching TRBD1 (5 bases). V dropped 6 bases and J dropped 2 bases, with 14 bases sitting between them. The germline V gene has CDR1 MNHNS and CDR2 SASEGT. CDR3 size: 14 residues. CDR3 nucleotides: TGTGCCAGCAGCTGGGGCAAGCTTCCCTACGAGCAGTACTTC. This encodes CASSWGKLPYEQYF.

This clone was found a few times. The chain links TRBV18 to TRBJ2-3; D not resolved. CDR3 size: 13 residues. V dropped 1 base and J dropped 5 bases, with 7 bases sitting between them. Per germline, CDR1 KGHSH and CDR2 LQKENI. CDR3 in DNA: TGTGCCAGCTCACCACAAAGGAGAGATACGCAGTATTTT. Translated: CASSPQRRDTQYF. The variable domain in full, with the rest retrieved from reference TRBV18 and TRBJ2-3, is NAGVMQNPRHLVRRRGQEARLRCSPMKGHSHVYWYRQLPEEGLKFMVYLQKENIIDESGMPKERFSAEFPKEGPSILRIQQVVRGDSAAYFCASSPQRRDTQYFGPGTRLTVL.

V gene TRBV27 combines with J gene TRBJ2-1; 9 nucleotides align to TRBD2. CDR1 is MNHEY, CDR2 SMNVEV, per germline (reference sequence). Trimming at V came to 7 bases and at J to 3 bases, leaving 7 bases not matched to a gene. This CDR3 contains 15 residues. The CDR3 nucleotides are TGTGCCAGCATTTTGCGCGGGAGGGACTACAATGAGCAGTTCTTC. As protein: CASILRGRDYNEQFF.

The chain has TRBV5-1 and TRBJ2-6; 8 bases line up with TRBD2. The germline CDR1 and CDR2 sequences are SGHRS and YFSETQ. The CDR3 consists of 15 residues. The junction had 2 bases not matched to a gene; V was cut back by 5 bases and J by 1 base. This CDR3 is CASRERGSGANVLTF. In nucleotides, the CDR3 is TGCGCCAGCAGGGAGCGGGGGTCTGGGGCCAACGTCCTGACTTTC.

The J gene is TRBJ2-7, the V gene TRBV7-9; TRBD1 matches at 7 bases. The ends lost 5 bases at V and 7 bases at J; junction bases unmatched: 11. Germline V gives CDR1 SEHNR, CDR2 FQNEAQ (reference sequence). The CDR3 length is 14 residues. CDR3 bases: TGTGCCAGCAGCCCCCGGGACAGCCGGAGGGAGCAGTACTTC. Protein sequence: CASSPRDSRREQYF.

This chain connects TRBV11-2 to TRBJ1-1; tentative D call: TRBD1 (6 bases). The CDR3 loop spans 13 amino acids. Germline loops: CDR1 SGHAT, CDR2 FQNNGV. V dropped 5 bases and J dropped 7 bases, with 14 bases sitting between them. The DNA for the CDR3 is TGTGCCAGCAGCCCGGGGAGGGGGGTTGAAGCTTTCTTT. It codes for CASSPGRGVEAFF. Filled out from reference TRBV11-2 and TRBJ1-1, the complete variable domain reads EAGVAQSPRYKIIEKRQSVAFWCNPISGHATLYWYQQILGQGPKLLIQFQNNGVVDDSQLPKDRFSAERLKGVDSTLKIQPAKLEDSAVYLCASSPGRGVEAFFGQGTRLTVV.